Below, one TCR beta chain is given with its context. The sample originates from a study of blood T cell repertoires in COVID-19. Study in general: Samples taken during acute and convalescent COVID-19 were collected in the United States, Italy and Spain. T cells, B-cell-depleted T cells, or PBMCs provided the cDNA or gDNA that served as material.

Enrolment of Seattle patients took place during active infection, and they were followed longitudinally. The V and J ends lost 4 bases and 4 bases, in that order; junction bases with no gene match: 10. Germline loops: CDR1 SGHDT, CDR2 YYEEEE. The CDR3 covers 16 residues. Methods used by the authors: Reference gene primers were amplified, and this amplification served to estimate nucleated cell counts. TCRdb's table, derived via immunoSEQ multiplex PCR, lists solely in-frame clones and lacks some. V and J calls and clone size are those listed in that table; D and trimming were worked out from the DNA. Here the sample spans more than 85,000 clones, about 90% being singletons.

The TCR was taken from a human donor with COVID-19, enrolled during active disease. The donor label of this sample is uncertain. The genes are TRBV5-6 and TRBJ2-5; 10 nucleotides agree with TRBD1. What was sequenced was peripheral blood. The chain's CDR3 is CASSQRQGAHGETQYF. CDR3 nucleotide sequence: TGTGCCAGCAGCCAGAGACAGGGGGCGCATGGAGAGACCCAGTACTTC.